This entry features one TCR beta chain sequence. It has no known antigen specificity. No much larger clone exists at a distance of one base, and base qualities are not known. Each collaborating institution followed its own protocols to collect whole blood in K2EDTA tubes. For TCRbeta analysis, collaborator samples were shipped as frozen whole blood, as isolated PBMCs, or as DNA extracted from either sample type. This sample was taken from a study of blood T cell repertoires in COVID-19 (TCRdb year 2020). Broadly, across the study: Samples from collaborators originated in the United States, Italy and Spain and spanned both the acute and convalescent phases of COVID-19. The material from the prospective study consisted of cDNA or gDNA derived from T cells, B-cell-depleted T cells, or PBMCs. Subjects who had been exposed to COVID-19, were actively infected with it, or had recovered from it provided the deeply sampled blood TCRbeta repertoires that made up the dataset. The repertoires were made available in a free public database intended to serve as a resource for research on the immune response to SARS-CoV-2. The samples were drawn from the first 160 participants of the ongoing ImmuneRACE study and from over 950 subjects provided by 6 global collaborators. Sample metadata almost always included a de-identified subject ID, COVID-19 status, age in years and sex. HLA class I and class II types, where available, came from metadata supplied by the sample provider rather than from assay-based typing.

The immunoSEQ Assay, a bias-controlled multiplex PCR, was used to amplify TCRbeta CDR3 regions from genomic DNA. The authors' pipeline ran thus. Within the assay, amplification of reference gene primers was used to estimate how many nucleated cells each sample contained. Sequence reads were collapsed and filtered to measure the absolute abundance of every unique TCRbeta CDR3 rearrangement. For each sample, productive Simpson clonality was calculated by taking the square root of Simpson's diversity index across productive rearrangements. The clones in this table, taken by TCRdb from immuneACCESS, are in-frame only. Not every clone is retained; where verified, under half of the shortfall comes from an unresolved V gene, and the cause of the rest is unknown. The DNA was the basis for D and trimming; V, J and clone size are from that table. The sample table records 30,000 to 40,000 clones; about 85% of these occur just once. Clones ranked in the top ten supply over 35% of the sample.

Findings and caveats that apply to the study as a whole: Clinical and demographic metadata were provided uncurated, with the amount varying by source and participant.

Input material: peripheral blood. The clonotype was recovered from a man in his fifties or sixties with active or convalescent COVID-19.

The sequenced DNA is TGCGCCAGCAGCCAAGACCGGACAGGGGGGTCAATATATGGCTACACCTTC. The encoded protein is CASSQDRTGGSIYGYTF. The sequence is built from TRBV4-1 and TRBJ1-2, with 10 bases aligning to TRBD1. Clipping removes 0 bases from V and 5 bases from J, with 9 as the unmatched junction base count. In the germline V gene, CDR1 corresponds to MGHRA and CDR2 to YSYEKL. From its cysteine to its phenylalanine, the CDR3 spans 17 amino acids. The sequence is cut down to CDR3 DNA, 51 bases in frame from base 1.